Described below is a single TCR beta chain sequence and its context. It lacks a known antigen. No much larger clonotype is one base removed from it; base qualities were not supplied. These data originate in a study of cytomegalovirus exposure and HLA in healthy donors (dated by TCRdb to 2016 to 2017). Regarding the research as a whole: According to a later analysis, one platform produced both the 120 validation repertoires and the approximately 600 repertoires of the first cohort. The study was designed to test whether signatures of past pathogen exposure could be identified by cataloging public T cell receptors. In addition to the first cohort of 666 subjects, a separate validation cohort of 120 different subjects was used. The study combined high-throughput TCR immunosequencing, statistical association of individual TCRs with disease status, and machine learning to predict cytomegalovirus infection status. What the research found in general, with its limitations: A later analysis had no HLA typing for the validation cohort, so co-occurrence there was scored across all 110 or so repertoires. The authors suggested that the approach could potentially be generalized to other disease states and immunological phenotypes. The classifier was reported to diagnose cytomegalovirus status with high specificity and sensitivity in both the original and validation cohorts. In the study, 150 to 200 TCR beta chains were listed as associated with cytomegalovirus. While some public TCRs were present in many individuals, most TCR sequences turned up only very rarely across donors. In vitro tests confirmed that a few of the cytomegalovirus-associated TCR beta chains recognize cytomegalovirus antigens. Of the cluster scores, roughly 93% were above 0 in a later analysis, which found that TCRs clustered in the first cohort also tended to co-occur in the 120 validation repertoires.

The library was prepared using the immunoSEQ multiplex PCR assay. The authors' analysis ran thus. A statistical classification framework was developed to diagnose cytomegalovirus status using the catalog of TCR beta chain sequences. The source is immuneACCESS, and TCRdb retained only in-frame sequences with V and J called. Part of the clones is not carried over; for the studies checked, unresolved V genes explain less than half of this, and the remainder is unexplained. V and J calls and clone size come straight from that table; D and trimming were deduced from the DNA. Present in this sample are fewer than 250,000 clones, approximately 85% of which were seen just once. The ten largest make up more than 1.1% of the sample. As encoded in the germline V gene, CDR1 is SGHVS while CDR2 is FQNEAQ. V is pared back by 5 bases and J by 1 base, with 14 bases lying between the germline termini. The CDR3 contains 15 residues, cysteine and phenylalanine counted. CDR3 DNA is the only sequence kept; it has 45 bases, read in frame from the first base.

The donors belonged to the validation cohort of about 120 subjects, which was separate from the approximately 610-subject first cohort. The clonotype comes from a woman aged 18-30 years in good health and CMV-seronegative. The sequence is built from TRBV7-8 and TRBJ1-1; D gene: possibly TRBD1, on 6 matching bases. Source material: PBMCs. The CDR3 reads CASSASGTRNTEAFF. The DNA reads TGTGCCAGCAGCGCGTCCGGGACACGGAACACTGAAGCTTTCTTT.